This section outlines one T cell receptor beta chain sequence together with its context. The data derive from a study of control samples from healthy donors and cancer patients. Trimming cost V 0 bases and J 3 bases, with 14 bases left between them. Germline values: CDR1 SGHAT, CDR2 FQNNGV. The CDR3 is 16 amino acids. Data came from immunoSEQ multiplex PCR; TCRdb stores just in-frame clones and leaves some out. The sample consists of 140,000 or so clones, around 94% of them appearing once. The sequencing input was PBMCs. The chain has TRBV11-2 and TRBJ1-1; a possible D gene is TRBD1 (5 bases). The TCR originated in a man aged 60 to 75 with colorectal cancer. The CDR3, as DNA: TGTGCCAGCAGCTTAGAATGGGGCTCGCGGGACACTGAAGCTTTCTTT. This codes for CASSLEWGSRDTEAFF.